The TCR beta chain under discussion was sequenced for a study of spatial heterogeneity in lung cancer. In the study overall: There were consistently more beta-chain sequences detected than alpha-chain sequences.

Findings and limits, study-wide: Tracking of tumor mutation counts was seen in expanded intratumoral alpha and beta TCR counts.

CDR1 and CDR2 (germline): SGHDT, YYEEEE. The CDR3 consists of 14 residues. Trimming took off 3 bases at V and 2 bases at J, with 10 bases between the two ends. Noted time point: sample taken at primary tumor resection. Without sorting, whole RNA was sequenced from tumor, nontumor lung or frozen PBMC. Relative to its sample, this clonotype is medium-sized (0.01 to 0.1%). Its specificity is not known. Since the library was made to target alpha chains, this beta chain is a stray read and its abundance is not meaningful. MiXCR, run by TCRdb on the 5' RACE reads, gives a single entry per CDR3 protein. Of around 6,000 distinct CDR3 sequences in the sample, roughly 16% are singletons; the top ten hold under 11%.

Sequencing was performed on lung tumor tissue, taken at surgery. The receptor's source is a male donor with early-stage non-small cell lung cancer. The V gene is TRBV5-6, the J gene TRBJ2-3; D unclear. CDR3 residues: CASSSGRSTDTQYF. In DNA form, the CDR3 reads TGTGCCAGCAGCTCCGGAAGATCCACAGATACGCAGTATTTT.